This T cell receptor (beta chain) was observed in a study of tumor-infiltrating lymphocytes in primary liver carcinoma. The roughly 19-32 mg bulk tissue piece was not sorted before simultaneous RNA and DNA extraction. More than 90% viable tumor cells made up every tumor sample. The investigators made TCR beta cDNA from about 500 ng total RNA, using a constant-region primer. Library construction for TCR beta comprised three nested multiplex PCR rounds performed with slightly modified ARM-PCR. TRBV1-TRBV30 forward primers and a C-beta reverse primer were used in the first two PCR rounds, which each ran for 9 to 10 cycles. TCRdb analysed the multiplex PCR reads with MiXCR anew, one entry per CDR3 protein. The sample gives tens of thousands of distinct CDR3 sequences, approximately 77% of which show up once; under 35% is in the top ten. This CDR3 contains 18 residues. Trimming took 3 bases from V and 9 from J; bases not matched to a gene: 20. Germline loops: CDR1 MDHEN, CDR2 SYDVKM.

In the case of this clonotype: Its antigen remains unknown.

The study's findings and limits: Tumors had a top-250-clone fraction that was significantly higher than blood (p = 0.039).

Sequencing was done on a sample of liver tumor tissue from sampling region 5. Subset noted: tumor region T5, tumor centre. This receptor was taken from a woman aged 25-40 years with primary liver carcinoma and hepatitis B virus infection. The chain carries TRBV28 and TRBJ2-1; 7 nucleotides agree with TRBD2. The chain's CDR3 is CASSLLKRAGPFRTEQFF. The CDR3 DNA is TGTGCCAGCAGTTTGTTAAAGAGAGCGGGACCTTTCAGGACTGAGCAGTTCTTC.